The 14 T cell receptor beta chains below were found in one sample sequenced in a study of STAT5B mutations in CD4+ large granular lymphocyte leukemia. Profiling relied on immunoSEQ multiplex PCR, and the TCRdb table lists in-frame clones only, not all of them. Among about 29,000 clones, more than 60% were seen once, and the ten largest hold approximately 6.2%. The sample taken for sequencing was CD4+ T cells from blood buffy coats. The receptors derive from a human donor in good health.

This chain links TRBV23-1 with TRBJ1-6; tentative D call: TRBD1 (5 bases). TRBV23-1 is an ORF, with its function uncertain. The CDR3 extends over 17 amino acids. V dropped 4 bases and J dropped 11 bases, with 24 bases sitting between them. Here the CDR3 DNA reads TGCGCCAGCAGTCGCCCCGGGACCGATCACTTTCCCCCACCCCTCCACTTT. It codes for CASSRPGTDHFPPPLHF.

The rearrangement uses TRBV19 and TRBJ1-3; no clear D. This CDR3 comprises 15 residues. The ends were cut back, 1 base at V and 0 bases at J, with 7 bases in the middle. Germline V CDR1 and CDR2: LNHDA, SQIVND (reference sequence). Written as DNA, the CDR3 is TGTGCCAGTAGTATAGCCCCGAGCTCTGGAAACACCATATATTTT. Amino acids: CASSIAPSSGNTIYF.

V is TRBV29-1 and J is TRBJ1-2, with 8 nucleotides matching TRBD1. With V trimmed by 4 bases and J by 4 bases, 5 bases remained unmatched. CDR3 length: 13 residues. Germline values: CDR1 SQVTM, CDR2 ANQGSEA. The CDR3 sequence is CSVVQGALYGYTF. CDR3 nucleotide sequence: TGCAGCGTTGTTCAGGGGGCGCTCTATGGCTACACCTTC.

This sequence joins TRBV7-2 and TRBJ2-6, with 7 bases identical to TRBD2. The V gene's germline CDR1 is SGHTA and CDR2 FQGNSA. The CDR3 totals 15 residues. J lost 0 bases, V lost 6 bases, and 2 bases had no gene match. CDR3 sequence: CASRAGVSGANVLTF. In DNA form, the CDR3 reads TGTGCCAGCAGGGCGGGGGTCTCTGGGGCCAACGTCCTGACTTTC.

This clone was counted once. The chain carries TRBV4-2 and TRBJ2-1, with a weak D call TRBD2 (5 bases). Germline assignment: CDR1 LGHNA and CDR2 YNFKEQ. The CDR3 sequence is 18 residues long. The V gene lost 5 bases and the J gene lost 6 bases, with 26 bases spanning the gap. DNA of the CDR3: TGTGCCAGCAGCTCCTCCTTGCGAGCCGGGGTGGCCTTCAATGAGCAGTTCTTC. Translated: CASSSSLRAGVAFNEQFF.

This clone occurred once. The gene calls are TRBV14 and TRBJ1-2; D possibly corresponds to TRBD1 (5 bases). The germline V gene has CDR1 SGHDN and CDR2 FVKESK. With 0 bases removed from V and 6 bases from J, the gap between germline ends came to 14 bases. This CDR3 is built from 15 residues. In DNA form, the CDR3 reads TGTGCCAGCAGCCAAGAAGAGGGGAGATTTGATGGCTACACCTTC. Protein sequence: CASSQEEGRFDGYTF.

Only a few counts were recorded for this clone. This chain connects TRBV21-1 to TRBJ1-2. TRBV21-1 is assigned pseudogene status. The CDR3 is made up of 15 amino acids. In DNA, the CDR3 is TGTGCCAGCAGCAAAGGGAGGGGTGAAAACTATGGCTACACCTTC. Encoded protein: CASSKGRGENYGYTF.

The CDR3 loop is CASSFAGIETQYF. The CDR3 coding sequence is TGTGCCAGCAGCTTTGCGGGGATAGAGACCCAGTACTTC. The chain is built from TRBV7-2 and TRBJ2-5; D may be TRBD2 (6 bases). The CDR3 is made up of 13 amino acids. V was cut by 3 bases and J by 4 bases, with 9 bases left in between. Looked up from germline, CDR1 is SGHTA and CDR2 is FQGNSA.

The chain couples TRBV9 to TRBJ1-3; no reliable D call. Germline-derived CDR1 and CDR2 are SGDLS and YYNGEE. The ends were cut back, 3 bases at V and 3 bases at J, with 4 bases in the middle. This CDR3 comprises 12 residues. The CDR3 DNA reads TGTGCCAGCAGCGGTTTTGGAAACACCATATATTTT. Amino acid sequence: CASSGFGNTIYF.

The chain carries TRBV7-2 and TRBJ2-3, with 13 positions matching TRBD2. CDR3 length equals 16 residues. Losses at the gene ends were 6 bases for V and 5 bases for J; bases not matched to a gene: 8. The germline V gene encodes CDR1 SGHTA and CDR2 FQGNSA. CDR3 coding DNA: TGTGCCAGCAGTCCTCTACTAGCGGGGGGGGGAGATACGCAGTATTTT. Amino acid sequence: CASSPLLAGGGDTQYF.

The chain carries TRBV9 and TRBJ2-2, with a weak D call TRBD2 (6 bases). The CDR3 loop spans 14 amino acids. Germline CDR1 and CDR2: SGDLS and YYNGEE. Trimming pared 3 bases from V and 3 bases from J, leaving 9 bases between. The DNA for the CDR3 is TGTGCCAGCAGCGCGGGACTCGACACCGGGGAGCTGTTTTTT. Its protein product is CASSAGLDTGELFF.

This clone has a single count. The chain uses TRBV15 and TRBJ2-5, with 11 bases aligning to TRBD2. The V segment lost 3 bases and the J segment 5 bases; nucleotides outside the gene matches: 8. Per the germline V gene, CDR1 is LNHNV and CDR2 is YYDKDF (reference sequence). The CDR3 consists of 16 residues. The CDR3 spells CATSRDIAGGLETQYF. The CDR3 coding sequence is TGTGCCACCAGCAGGGATATAGCGGGGGGGCTGGAGACCCAGTACTTC.

The V gene is TRBV10-2, the J gene TRBJ2-1, with 9 positions matching TRBD2. Germline trimming cut 2 bases from V and 6 bases from J; bases unmatched to any gene: 8. Per the germline V gene, CDR1 is WSHSY and CDR2 is SAAADI. This CDR3 contains 16 residues. The CDR3 DNA sequence: TGCGCCAGCAGTGAGATTGGCGGGGGGGCGTCCAATGAGCAGTTCTTC. Amino acid sequence: CASSEIGGGASNEQFF.

The V and J genes are TRBV6-1 and TRBJ1-5, with a tentative D call TRBD1 (5 bases). Germline assignment: CDR1 MNHNS and CDR2 SASEGT. The CDR3 has 14 amino acids. The V end lost 2 bases, the J end lost 7 bases, and 12 bases lay between the germline ends. CDR3 sequence reads: CASSEWQGKQPQHF. The CDR3 region has the DNA TGTGCCAGCAGTGAATGGCAGGGTAAGCAGCCCCAGCATTTT.